This TCR beta chain was documented in a study of control samples from healthy donors and cancer patients. The protocol was immunoSEQ multiplex PCR, while the TCRdb copy is restricted to in-frame clones and leaves out a portion. The table lists around 150,000 clones, roughly 89% of them singletons. The CDR3 consists of 16 residues. V was trimmed by 3 bases and J by 4 bases, leaving 16 bases between them. CDR1 and CDR2 (germline): SGHTA, FQGTGA. The origin of this receptor is a man aged 25 to 40 in good health. The genes are TRBV7-3 and TRBJ2-1; D gene uncertain. Sequencing was performed on blood. The CDR3 region is CASSFTPGLGYNEQFF. DNA of the CDR3: TGTGCCAGCAGCTTCACACCTGGGCTGGGTTACAATGAGCAGTTCTTC.